This T cell receptor (beta chain) emerged from a study of blood T cell repertoires in COVID-19. Whole-study context: COVID-19 samples collected from the United States, Italy and Spain covered acute and convalescent phases. Sources were T cells, B-cell-depleted T cells, or PBMCs; the material itself was cDNA or gDNA.

Authors' methods: Amplification from reference gene primers served as the basis for estimated nucleated cell counts. The repertoire was sequenced with immunoSEQ multiplex PCR; TCRdb's copy has only in-frame clones and lacks some. V, J and clone size were drawn from that table, and D and trimming were deduced from the DNA. The data contain just over 300,000 clones, roughly 87% of them singletons. V lost 6 bases and J lost 4; bases outside the gene matches: 6. The CDR3 has 14 residues. Germline lookup yields CDR1 SGHTA and CDR2 FQGNSA. The sequence derives from a man between 18 and 35 years old with active or convalescent COVID-19. Sequencing used peripheral blood. This chain connects TRBV7-2 to TRBJ2-1; TRBD1 agrees at 7 bases. CDR3 sequence (DNA): TGTGCCAGCAGTCGACCGGGACAGTACAATGAGCAGTTCTTC. It codes for CASSRPGQYNEQFF.